The T cell receptor beta chain described here comes from a study of T cell changes during pregnancy in multiple sclerosis. Some clones are missing from TCRdb's copy, which holds only in-frame ones; the method was immunoSEQ multiplex PCR. Seen here are about 120,000 clones, approximately 93% observed once, and the top ten hold 6.2%. The source material was peripheral blood, sampled before pregnancy. The sequence was collected from a female donor with multiple sclerosis, enrolled in a pregnancy study.

The CDR3 here is CASSHRVGYTF. DNA for the CDR3: TGTGCCAGCAGTCACAGGGTCGGCTACACCTTC. This chain uses TRBV6-5 with TRBJ1-2; perhaps TRBD1 as D (6 bases). The CDR3 runs to 11 residues. V was clipped by 5 bases and J by 8 bases, with 9 bases between them. From germline, CDR1 is MNHEY and CDR2 SVGAGI.